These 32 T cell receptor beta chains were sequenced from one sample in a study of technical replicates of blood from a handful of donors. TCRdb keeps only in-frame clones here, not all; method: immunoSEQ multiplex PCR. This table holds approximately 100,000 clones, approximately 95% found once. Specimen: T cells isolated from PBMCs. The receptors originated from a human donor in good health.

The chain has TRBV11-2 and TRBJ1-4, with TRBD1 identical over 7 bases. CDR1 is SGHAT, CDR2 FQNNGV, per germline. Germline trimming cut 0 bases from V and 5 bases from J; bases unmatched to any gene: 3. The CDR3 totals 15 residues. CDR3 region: CASSLDDRVNEKLFF. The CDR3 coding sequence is TGTGCCAGCAGCTTAGATGACAGGGTCAATGAAAAACTGTTTTTT.

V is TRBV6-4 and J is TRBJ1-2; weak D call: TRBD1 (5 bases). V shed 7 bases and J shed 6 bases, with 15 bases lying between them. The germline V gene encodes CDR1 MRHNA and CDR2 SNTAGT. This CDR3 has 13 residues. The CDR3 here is CASTGGTSHGYTF. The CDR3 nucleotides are TGTGCCAGCACGGGGGGAACTTCACATGGCTACACCTTC.

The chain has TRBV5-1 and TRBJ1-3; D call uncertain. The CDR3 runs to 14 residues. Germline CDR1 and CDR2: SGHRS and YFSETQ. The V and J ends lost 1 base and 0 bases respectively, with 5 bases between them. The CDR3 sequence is CASSLSSSGNTIYF. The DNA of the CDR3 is TGCGCCAGCAGCTTGTCCAGCTCTGGAAACACCATATATTTT.

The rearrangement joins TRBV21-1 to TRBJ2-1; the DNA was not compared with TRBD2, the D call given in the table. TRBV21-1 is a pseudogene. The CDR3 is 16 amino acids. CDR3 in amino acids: CASSKEYLLSHNEQFF. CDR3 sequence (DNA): TGTGCCAGCAGCAAAGAGTATTTACTAAGCCACAATGAGCAGTTCTTC.

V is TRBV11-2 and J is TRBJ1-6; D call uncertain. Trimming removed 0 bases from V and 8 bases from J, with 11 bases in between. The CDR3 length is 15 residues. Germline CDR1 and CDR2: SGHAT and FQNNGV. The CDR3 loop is CASSLEDGRYSPLHF. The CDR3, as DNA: TGTGCCAGCAGCTTAGAGGACGGGAGATATTCACCCCTCCACTTT.

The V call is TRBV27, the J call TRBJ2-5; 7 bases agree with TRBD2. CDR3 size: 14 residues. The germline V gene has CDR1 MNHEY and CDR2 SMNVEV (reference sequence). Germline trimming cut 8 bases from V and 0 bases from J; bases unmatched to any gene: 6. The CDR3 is CASGEGLNQETQYF. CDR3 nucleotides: TGTGCCAGCGGGGAGGGACTGAACCAAGAGACCCAGTACTTC.

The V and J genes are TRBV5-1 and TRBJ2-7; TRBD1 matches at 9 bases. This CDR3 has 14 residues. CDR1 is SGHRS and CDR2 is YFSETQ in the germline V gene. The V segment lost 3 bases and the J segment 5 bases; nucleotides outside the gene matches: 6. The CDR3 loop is CASSSGTGFNEQYF. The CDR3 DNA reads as TGCGCCAGCAGCTCCGGGACAGGGTTTAACGAGCAGTACTTC.

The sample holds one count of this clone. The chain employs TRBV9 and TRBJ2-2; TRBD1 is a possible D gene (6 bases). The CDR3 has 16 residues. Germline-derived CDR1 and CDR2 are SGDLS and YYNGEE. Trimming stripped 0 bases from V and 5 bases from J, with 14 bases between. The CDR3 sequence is CASSVVRGRSTGELFF. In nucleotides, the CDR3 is TGTGCCAGCAGCGTAGTTAGGGGGAGAAGTACCGGGGAGCTGTTTTTT.

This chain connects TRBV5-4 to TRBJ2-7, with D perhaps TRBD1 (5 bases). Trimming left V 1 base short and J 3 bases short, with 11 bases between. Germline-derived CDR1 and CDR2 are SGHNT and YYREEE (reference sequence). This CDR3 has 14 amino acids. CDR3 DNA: TGTGCCAGCAGCTTGACTACAGGTATCTACGAGCAGTACTTC. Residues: CASSLTTGIYEQYF.

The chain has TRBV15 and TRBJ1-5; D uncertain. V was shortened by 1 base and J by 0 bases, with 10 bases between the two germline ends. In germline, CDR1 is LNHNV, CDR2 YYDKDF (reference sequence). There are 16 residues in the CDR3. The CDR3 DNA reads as TGTGCCACCAGCAGAGGTAGAGGCTTTAGCAATCAGCCCCAGCATTTT. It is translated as CATSRGRGFSNQPQHF.

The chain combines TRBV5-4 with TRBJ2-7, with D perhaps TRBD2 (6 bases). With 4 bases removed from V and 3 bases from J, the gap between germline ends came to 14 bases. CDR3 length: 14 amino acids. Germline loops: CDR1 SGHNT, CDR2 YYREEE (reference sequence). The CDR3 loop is CASSVSTSLYEQYF. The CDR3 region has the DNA TGTGCCAGCAGCGTGTCGACTAGTCTCTACGAGCAGTACTTC.

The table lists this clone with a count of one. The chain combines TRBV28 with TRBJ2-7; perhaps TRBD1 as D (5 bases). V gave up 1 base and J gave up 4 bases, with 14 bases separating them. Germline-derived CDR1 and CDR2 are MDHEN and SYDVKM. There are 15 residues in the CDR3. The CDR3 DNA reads TGTGCCAGCAGTTTATCAGCAGGGTTCTTGTACGAGCAGTACTTC. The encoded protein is CASSLSAGFLYEQYF.

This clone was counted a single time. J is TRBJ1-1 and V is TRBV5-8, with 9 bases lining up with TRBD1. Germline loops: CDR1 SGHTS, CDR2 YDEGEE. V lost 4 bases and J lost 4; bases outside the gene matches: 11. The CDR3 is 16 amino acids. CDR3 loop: CASSVQGQGRGTEAFF. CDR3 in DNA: TGTGCCAGCAGCGTCCAGGGACAGGGTAGGGGCACTGAAGCTTTCTTT.

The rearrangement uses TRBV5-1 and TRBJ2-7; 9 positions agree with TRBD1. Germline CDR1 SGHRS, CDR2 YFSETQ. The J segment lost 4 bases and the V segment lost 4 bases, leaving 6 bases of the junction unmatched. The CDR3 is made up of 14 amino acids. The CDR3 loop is CASSVQGARYEQYF. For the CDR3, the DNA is TGCGCCAGCAGCGTACAGGGGGCTAGGTACGAGCAGTACTTC. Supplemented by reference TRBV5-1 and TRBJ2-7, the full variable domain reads KAGVTQTPRYLIKTRGQQVTLSCSPISGHRSVSWYQQTPGQGLQFLFEYFSETQRNKGNFPGRFSGRQFSNSRSEMNVSTLELGDSALYLCASSVQGARYEQYFGPGTRLTVT.

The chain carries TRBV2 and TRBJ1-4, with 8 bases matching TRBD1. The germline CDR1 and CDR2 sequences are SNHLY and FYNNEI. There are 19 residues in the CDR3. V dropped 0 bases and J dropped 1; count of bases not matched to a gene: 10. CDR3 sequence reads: CASSEADRERYITNEKLFF. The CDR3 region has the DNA TGTGCCAGCAGTGAAGCGGACAGGGAACGTTATATAACTAATGAAAAACTGTTTTTT.

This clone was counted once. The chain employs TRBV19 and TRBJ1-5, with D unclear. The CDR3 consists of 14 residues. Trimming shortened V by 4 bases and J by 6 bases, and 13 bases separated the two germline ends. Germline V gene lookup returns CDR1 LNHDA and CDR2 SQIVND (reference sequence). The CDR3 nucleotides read TGTGCCAGTAGTAGAGCAGGCGTTGGTCAGCCCCAGCATTTT. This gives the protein CASSRAGVGQPQHF. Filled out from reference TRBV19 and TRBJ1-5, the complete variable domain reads DGGITQSPKYLFRKEGQNVTLSCEQNLNHDAMYWYRQDPGQGLRLIYYSQIVNDFQKGDIAEGYSVSREKKESFPLTVTSAQKNPTAFYLCASSRAGVGQPQHFGDGTRLSIL.

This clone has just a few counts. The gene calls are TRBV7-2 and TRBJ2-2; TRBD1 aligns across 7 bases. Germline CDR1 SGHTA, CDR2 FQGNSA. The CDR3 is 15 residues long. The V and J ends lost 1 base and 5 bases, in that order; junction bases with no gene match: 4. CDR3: CASSLGLQGTGELFF. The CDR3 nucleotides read TGTGCCAGCAGCTTAGGGTTACAGGGGACCGGGGAGCTGTTTTTT. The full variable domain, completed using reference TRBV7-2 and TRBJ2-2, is GAGVSQSPSNKVTEKGKDVELRCDPISGHTALYWYRQSLGQGLEFLIYFQGNSAPDKSGLPSDRFSAERTGGSVSTLTIQRTQQEDSAVYLCASSLGLQGTGELFFGEGSRLTVL.

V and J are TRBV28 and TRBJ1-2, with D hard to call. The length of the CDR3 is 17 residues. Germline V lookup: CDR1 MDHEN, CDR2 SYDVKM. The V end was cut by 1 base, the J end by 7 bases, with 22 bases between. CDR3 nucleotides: TGTGCCAGCAGTTTATCCCCGCAGGCAGTGCAACCAATTGGCTACACCTTC. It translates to CASSLSPQAVQPIGYTF.

The CDR3 protein is CASSPGNEKLFF. CDR3 coding DNA: TGTGCCAGCAGCCCAGGGAATGAAAAACTGTTTTTT. V is TRBV5-4 and J is TRBJ1-4; TRBD1 might be the D (5 bases). The germline CDR1 and CDR2 sequences are SGHNT and YYREEE (reference sequence). This CDR3 spans 12 amino acids. V lost 4 bases and J lost 5, with 6 bases in between.

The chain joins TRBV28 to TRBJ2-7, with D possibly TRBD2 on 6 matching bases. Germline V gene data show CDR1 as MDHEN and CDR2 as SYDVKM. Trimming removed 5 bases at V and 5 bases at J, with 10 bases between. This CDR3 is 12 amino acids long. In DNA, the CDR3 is TGTGCCAGCAGTGGAGGGGCGGACGAGCAGTACTTC. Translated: CASSGGADEQYF. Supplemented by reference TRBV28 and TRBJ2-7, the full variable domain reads DVKVTQSSRYLVKRTGEKVFLECVQDMDHENMFWYRQDPGLGLRLIYFSYDVKMKEKGDIPEGYSVSREKKERFSLILESASTNQTSMYLCASSGGADEQYFGPGTRLTVT.

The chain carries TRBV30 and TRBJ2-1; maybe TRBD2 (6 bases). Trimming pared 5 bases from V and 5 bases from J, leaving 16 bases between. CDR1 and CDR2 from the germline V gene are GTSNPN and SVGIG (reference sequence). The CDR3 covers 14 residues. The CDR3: CAWLRDWDDNEQFF. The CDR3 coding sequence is TGTGCCTGGTTGAGGGACTGGGACGACAATGAGCAGTTCTTC.

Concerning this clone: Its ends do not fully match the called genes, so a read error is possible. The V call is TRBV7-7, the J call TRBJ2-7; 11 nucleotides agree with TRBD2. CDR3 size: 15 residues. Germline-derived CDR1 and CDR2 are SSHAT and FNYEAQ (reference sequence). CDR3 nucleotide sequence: TGTGCTAGCAGCTTAGGGCTAGCGGGGGGTTACGAGCAGTACTTC. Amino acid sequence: CASSLGLAGGYEQYF.

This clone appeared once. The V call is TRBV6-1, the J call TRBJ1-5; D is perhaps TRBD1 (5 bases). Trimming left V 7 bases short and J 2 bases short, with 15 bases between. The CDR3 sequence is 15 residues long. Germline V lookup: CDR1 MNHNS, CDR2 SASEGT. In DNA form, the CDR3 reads TGTGCCAGCAAAGCCACCGGGGGTGGCAATCAGCCCCAGCATTTT. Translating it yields CASKATGGGNQPQHF.

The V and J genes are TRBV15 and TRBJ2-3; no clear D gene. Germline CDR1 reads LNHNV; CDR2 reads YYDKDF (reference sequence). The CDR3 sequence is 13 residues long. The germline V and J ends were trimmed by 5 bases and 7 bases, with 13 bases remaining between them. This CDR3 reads CATSPGPVYTQYF. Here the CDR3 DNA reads TGTGCCACCAGCCCGGGTCCAGTATATACGCAGTATTTT.

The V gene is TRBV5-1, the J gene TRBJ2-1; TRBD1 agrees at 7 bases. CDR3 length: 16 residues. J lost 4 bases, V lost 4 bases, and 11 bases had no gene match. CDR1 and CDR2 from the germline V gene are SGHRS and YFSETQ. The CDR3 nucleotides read TGCGCCAGCAGCCCTGCTGAGACAGGGCCTTACAATGAGCAGTTCTTC. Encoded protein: CASSPAETGPYNEQFF.

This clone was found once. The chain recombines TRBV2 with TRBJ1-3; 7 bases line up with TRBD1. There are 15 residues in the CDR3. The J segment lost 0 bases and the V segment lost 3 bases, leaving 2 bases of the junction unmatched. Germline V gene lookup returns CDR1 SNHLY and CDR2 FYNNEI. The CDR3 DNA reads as TGTGCCAGCAGTGAGCAGGGGGTCTCTGGAAACACCATATATTTT. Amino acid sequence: CASSEQGVSGNTIYF.

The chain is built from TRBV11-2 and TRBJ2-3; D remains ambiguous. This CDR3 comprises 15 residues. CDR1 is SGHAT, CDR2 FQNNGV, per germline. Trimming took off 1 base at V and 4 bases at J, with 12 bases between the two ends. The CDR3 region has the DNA TGTGCCAGCAGCTTAGGGGTCGGTCGGGCAGATACGCAGTATTTT. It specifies CASSLGVGRADTQYF.

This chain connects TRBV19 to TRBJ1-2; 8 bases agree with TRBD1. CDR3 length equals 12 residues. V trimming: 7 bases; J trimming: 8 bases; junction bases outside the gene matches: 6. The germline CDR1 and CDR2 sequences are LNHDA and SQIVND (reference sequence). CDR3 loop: CASTYRGDGYTF. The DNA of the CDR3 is TGTGCCAGTACATACAGGGGGGACGGCTACACCTTC.

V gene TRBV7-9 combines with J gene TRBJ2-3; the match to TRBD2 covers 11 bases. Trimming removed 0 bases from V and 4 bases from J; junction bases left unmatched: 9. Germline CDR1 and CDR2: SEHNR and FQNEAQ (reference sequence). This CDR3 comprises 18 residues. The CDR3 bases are TGTGCCAGCAGCTTAGCGTTTCTAGCGGGAGGTATAGCAGATACGCAGTATTTT. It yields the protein CASSLAFLAGGIADTQYF.

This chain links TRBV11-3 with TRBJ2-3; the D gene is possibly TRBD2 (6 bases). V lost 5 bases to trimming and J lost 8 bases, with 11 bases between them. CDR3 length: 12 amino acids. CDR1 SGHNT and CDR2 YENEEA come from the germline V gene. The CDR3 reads CASSRTKSTQYF. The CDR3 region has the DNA TGTGCCAGCAGCCGGACTAAGAGTACGCAGTATTTT.

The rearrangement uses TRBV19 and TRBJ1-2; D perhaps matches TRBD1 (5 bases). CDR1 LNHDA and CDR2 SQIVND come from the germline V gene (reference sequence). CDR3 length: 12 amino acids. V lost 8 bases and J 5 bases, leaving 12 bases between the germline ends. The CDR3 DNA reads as TGTGCCAGTGGTGACAGTGCTTATGGCTACACCTTC. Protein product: CASGDSAYGYTF.

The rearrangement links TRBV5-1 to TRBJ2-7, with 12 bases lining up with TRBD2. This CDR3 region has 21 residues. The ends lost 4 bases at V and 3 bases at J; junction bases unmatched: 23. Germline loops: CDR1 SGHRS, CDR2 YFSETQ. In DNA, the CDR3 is TGCGCCAGCAGCCTTAGACTAGCGGGAGAAGGCCCCGCACCACCCCACTACGAGCAGTACTTC. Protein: CASSLRLAGEGPAPPHYEQYF. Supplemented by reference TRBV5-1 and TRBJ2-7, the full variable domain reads KAGVTQTPRYLIKTRGQQVTLSCSPISGHRSVSWYQQTPGQGLQFLFEYFSETQRNKGNFPGRFSGRQFSNSRSEMNVSTLELGDSALYLCASSLRLAGEGPAPPHYEQYFGPGTRLTVT.